The rows below give T cell receptor beta chains drawn from one sample of a study of patients and donors after allogeneic stem cell transplantation. TCRdb reanalysed the RT-PCR reads using MiXCR and keeps one entry per CDR3 protein. The profile covers roughly 190,000 distinct CDR3 sequences, with 35% to 50% appearing a single time and 33% taken by the ten largest. Sequenced input: blood, either unsorted or a sorted T cell fraction (not recorded which). The receptors originated from a human donor who was either an allogeneic HSCT recipient or a stem cell or donor lymphocyte infusion donor (not recorded which). It is not recorded whose cells these are; they may come from a transplant donor. CDR3s leave out the opening cysteine and the closing phenylalanine or tryptophan.

v_gene	j_gene	CDR3aa
TRBV7-2	TRBJ1-4	ASSLRGTVKMATNEKLF
TRBV4-2	TRBJ1-3	ASSQSTAGEGGNTIY
TRBV6-5	TRBJ2-2	ASSYSISARVSTGELF
TRBV6-5	TRBJ2-1	ASSKAGGTINEQF
TRBV7-2	TRBJ1-6	ASSSRQGNSPLH
TRBV27	TRBJ1-1	ASSTSGLGTEAF
TRBV12-3/TRBV12-4	TRBJ1-1	ASSPWNGTPNTEAF
TRBV30	TRBJ1-4	AWSVEANEKLF
TRBV7-9	TRBJ2-6	ASSSGFPSGANVLT
TRBV11-2	TRBJ2-7	ASSLELSGVPYEQY
TRBV29-1	TRBJ2-3	SALLTDTQY
TRBV5-1	TRBJ2-5	ASSLATSGRGETQY
TRBV28	TRBJ2-7	ASRRRQVLSYEQY
TRBV29-1	TRBJ2-7	SVLGVTYEQY